Below are 2 T cell receptor beta chains sequenced from a single sample in a study of blood T cell repertoires in COVID-19. This table comes from immunoSEQ multiplex PCR, and its TCRdb copy is limited to in-frame clones, with some not included. The sample holds roughly 79,000 clones, roughly 85% seen once. What was sequenced was peripheral blood. These TCRs come from a woman aged 80 or older with active or convalescent COVID-19.

The chain employs TRBV19 and TRBJ2-2, with 7 bases that match TRBD1. In germline, CDR1 is LNHDA, CDR2 SQIVND (reference sequence). The V and J ends lost 9 bases and 3 bases, in that order; junction bases with no gene match: 13. The CDR3 has 16 residues. The CDR3 loop is CASSGTALGDTGELFF. CDR3 DNA: TGTGCCAGCTCTGGGACAGCCCTTGGCGACACCGGGGAGCTGTTTTTT.

This clone was seen more than once but under ten times. This sequence joins TRBV3-1 (or the pseudogene TRBV3-2) and TRBJ1-3; D unresolved. The CDR3 spans 13 residues. Germline V gene lookup returns CDR1 LGHDT and CDR2 YNNKEL (reference sequence). V was cut by 3 bases and J by 9 bases, with 12 bases left in between. The chain's CDR3 is CASSQRSTFTIYF. Here the CDR3 DNA reads TGTGCCAGCAGCCAGAGGTCTACATTCACCATATATTTT.